One T cell receptor (beta chain) is described in this entry. Its antigen is as yet unknown. The entry originates in a study of cytomegalovirus exposure and HLA in healthy donors. Findings and limits, study-wide: Subsequent analysis showed first-cohort TCR clusters tending to co-occur in more than 95 validation repertoires.

While the first cohort had 600 to 800 subjects, the donors belonged to the separate validation cohort of fewer than 150 subjects. Germline-derived CDR1 and CDR2 are MNHNS and SASEGT. The CDR3 runs 17 residues. The germline V and J ends were trimmed by 1 base and 4 bases, with 20 bases remaining between them. Only in-frame clones appear in the TCRdb table, and some are missing; sequencing was by immunoSEQ multiplex PCR. The data show roughly 150,000 clones, roughly 79% seen once. Sequencing input: PBMCs. The TCR was taken from a man aged 25-45 years in good health and CMV-seropositive. The rearrangement joins TRBV6-1 to TRBJ2-7; D is perhaps TRBD1 (6 bases). The CDR3 nucleotides read TGTGCCAGCAGTGAAGAGGGATGGACAGCAAGACAGTACGAGCAGTACTTC. Translated: CASSEEGWTARQYEQYF.